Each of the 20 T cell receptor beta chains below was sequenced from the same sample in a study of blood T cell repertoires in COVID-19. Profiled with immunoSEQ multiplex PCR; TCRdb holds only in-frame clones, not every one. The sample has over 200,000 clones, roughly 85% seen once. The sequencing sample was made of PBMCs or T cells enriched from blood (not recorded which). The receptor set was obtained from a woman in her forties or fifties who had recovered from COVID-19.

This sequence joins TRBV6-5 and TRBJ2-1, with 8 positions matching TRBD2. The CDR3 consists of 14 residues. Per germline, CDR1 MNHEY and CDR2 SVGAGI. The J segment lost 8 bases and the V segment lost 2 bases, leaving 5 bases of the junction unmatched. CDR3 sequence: CASSYIAGRYEQFF. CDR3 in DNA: TGTGCCAGCAGTTACATAGCGGGGAGGTATGAGCAGTTCTTC.

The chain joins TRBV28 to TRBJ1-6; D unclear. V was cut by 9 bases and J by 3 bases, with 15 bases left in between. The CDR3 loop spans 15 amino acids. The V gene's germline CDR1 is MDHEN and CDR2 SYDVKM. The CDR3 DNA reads TGTGCCAGTTCCAGTATGGGCCTCTATAATTCACCCCTCCACTTT. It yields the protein CASSSMGLYNSPLHF.

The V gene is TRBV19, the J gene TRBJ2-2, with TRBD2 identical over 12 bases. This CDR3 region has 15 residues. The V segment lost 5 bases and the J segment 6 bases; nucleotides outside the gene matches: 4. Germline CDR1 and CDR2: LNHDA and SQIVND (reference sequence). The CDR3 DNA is TGTGCCAGTAGTGGCCCTAGCGGGAGGGCCGGGGAGCTGTTTTTT. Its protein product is CASSGPSGRAGELFF. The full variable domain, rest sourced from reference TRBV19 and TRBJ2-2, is DGGITQSPKYLFRKEGQNVTLSCEQNLNHDAMYWYRQDPGQGLRLIYYSQIVNDFQKGDIAEGYSVSREKKESFPLTVTSAQKNPTAFYLCASSGPSGRAGELFFGEGSRLTVL.

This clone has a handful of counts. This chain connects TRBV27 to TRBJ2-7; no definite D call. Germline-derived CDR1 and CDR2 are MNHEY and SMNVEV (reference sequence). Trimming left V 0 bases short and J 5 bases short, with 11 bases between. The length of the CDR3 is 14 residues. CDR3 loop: CASSLSSGWDEQYF. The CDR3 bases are TGTGCCAGCAGTTTATCTTCAGGTTGGGACGAGCAGTACTTC.

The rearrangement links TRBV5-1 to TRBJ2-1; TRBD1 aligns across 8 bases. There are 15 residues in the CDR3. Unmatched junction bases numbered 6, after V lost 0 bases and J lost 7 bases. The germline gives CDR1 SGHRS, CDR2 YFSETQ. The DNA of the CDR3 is TGCGCCAGCAGCTTGGTGCAGGGGGCGTGGAATGAGCAGTTCTTC. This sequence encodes CASSLVQGAWNEQFF.

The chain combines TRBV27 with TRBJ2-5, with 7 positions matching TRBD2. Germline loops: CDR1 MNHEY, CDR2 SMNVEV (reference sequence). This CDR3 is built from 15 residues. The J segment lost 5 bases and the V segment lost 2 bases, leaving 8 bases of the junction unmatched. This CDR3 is CASSLEGGIEETQYF. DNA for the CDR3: TGTGCCAGCAGTTTAGAGGGAGGGATAGAGGAGACCCAGTACTTC.

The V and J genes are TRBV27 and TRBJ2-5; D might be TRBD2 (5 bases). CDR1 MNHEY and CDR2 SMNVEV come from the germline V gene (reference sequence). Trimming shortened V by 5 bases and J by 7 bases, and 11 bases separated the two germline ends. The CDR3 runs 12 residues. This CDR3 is CASSPPRGTQYF. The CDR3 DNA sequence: TGTGCCAGCAGTCCGCCTCGGGGGACCCAGTACTTC.

CDR3 DNA sequence: TGTGCCAGCAGTTTTGGGAGTCCTGCTGCTAACTATGGCTACACCTTC. Its translation is CASSFGSPAANYGYTF. The chain uses TRBV28 and TRBJ1-2; D is unresolved. CDR3 length equals 16 residues. V lost 3 bases, J lost 0 bases, and 14 bases lay in between. Germline values: CDR1 MDHEN, CDR2 SYDVKM.

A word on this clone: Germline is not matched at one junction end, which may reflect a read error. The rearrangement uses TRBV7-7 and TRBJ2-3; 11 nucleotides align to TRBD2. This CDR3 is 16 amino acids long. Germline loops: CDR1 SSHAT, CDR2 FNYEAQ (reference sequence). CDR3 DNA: TGTGCTAGCAGCTTAGGGCTAGCGGGAGGTACAGATACGCAGTATTTT. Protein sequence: CASSLGLAGGTDTQYF.

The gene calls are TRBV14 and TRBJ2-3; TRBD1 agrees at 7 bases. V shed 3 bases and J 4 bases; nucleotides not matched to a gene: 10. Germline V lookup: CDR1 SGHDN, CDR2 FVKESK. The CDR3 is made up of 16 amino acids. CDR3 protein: CASSQHDRVGADTQYF. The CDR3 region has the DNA TGTGCCAGCAGCCAGCATGACAGGGTCGGTGCAGATACGCAGTATTTT. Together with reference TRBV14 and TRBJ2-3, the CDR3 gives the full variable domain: EAGVTQFPSHSVIEKGQTVTLRCDPISGHDNLYWYRRVMGKEIKFLLHFVKESKQDESGMPNNRFLAERTGGTYSTLKVQPAELEDSGVYFCASSQHDRVGADTQYFGPGTRLTVL.

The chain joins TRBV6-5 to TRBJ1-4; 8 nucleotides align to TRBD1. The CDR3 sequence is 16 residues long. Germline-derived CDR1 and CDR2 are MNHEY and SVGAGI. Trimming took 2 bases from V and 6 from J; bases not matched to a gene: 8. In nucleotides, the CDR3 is TGTGCCAGCAGTTACCGCTTTCAGGGGGCATATGAAAAACTGTTTTTT. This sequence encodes CASSYRFQGAYEKLFF.

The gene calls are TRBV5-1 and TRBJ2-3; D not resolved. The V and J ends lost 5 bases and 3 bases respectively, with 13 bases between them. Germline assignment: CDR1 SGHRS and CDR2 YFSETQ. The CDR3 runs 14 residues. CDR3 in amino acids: CASSLERSTDTQYF. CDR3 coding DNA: TGCGCCAGCAGTCTCGAGAGGAGTACAGATACGCAGTATTTT.

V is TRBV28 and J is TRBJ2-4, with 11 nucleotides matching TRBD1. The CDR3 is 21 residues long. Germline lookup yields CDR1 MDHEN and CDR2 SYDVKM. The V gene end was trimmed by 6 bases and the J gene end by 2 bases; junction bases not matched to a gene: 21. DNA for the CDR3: TGTGCCAGCAGGAATATTCCGGGACAGGGGGGAGTTATGGCGTCCAAAAACATTCAGTACTTC. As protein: CASRNIPGQGGVMASKNIQYF.

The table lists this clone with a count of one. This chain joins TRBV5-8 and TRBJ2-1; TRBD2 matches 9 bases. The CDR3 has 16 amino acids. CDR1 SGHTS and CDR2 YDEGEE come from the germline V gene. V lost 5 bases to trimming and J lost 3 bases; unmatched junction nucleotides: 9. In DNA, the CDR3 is TGTGCCAGCAGTCGGGGTAGCGGGGGAGGCTACAATGAGCAGTTCTTC. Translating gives CASSRGSGGGYNEQFF.

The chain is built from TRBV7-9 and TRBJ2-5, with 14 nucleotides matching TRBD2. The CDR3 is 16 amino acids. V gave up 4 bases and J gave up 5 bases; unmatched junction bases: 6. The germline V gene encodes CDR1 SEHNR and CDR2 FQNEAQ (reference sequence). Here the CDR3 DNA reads TGTGCCAGCAGCTCGGGGACTAGCGGGAGCCCGGAGACCCAGTACTTC. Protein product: CASSSGTSGSPETQYF.

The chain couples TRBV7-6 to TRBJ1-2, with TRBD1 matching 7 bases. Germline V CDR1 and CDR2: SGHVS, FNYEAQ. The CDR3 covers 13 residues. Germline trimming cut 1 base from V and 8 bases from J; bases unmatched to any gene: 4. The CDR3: CASSLGTGRGYTF. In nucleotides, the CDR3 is TGTGCCAGCAGCTTAGGGACAGGAAGGGGCTACACCTTC.

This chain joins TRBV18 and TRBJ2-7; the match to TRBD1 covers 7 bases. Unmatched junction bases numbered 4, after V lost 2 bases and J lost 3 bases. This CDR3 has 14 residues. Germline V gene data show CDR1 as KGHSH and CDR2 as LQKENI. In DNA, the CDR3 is TGTGCCAGCTCACCAAGCCGACAGGGCTACGAGCAGTACTTC. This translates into CASSPSRQGYEQYF.

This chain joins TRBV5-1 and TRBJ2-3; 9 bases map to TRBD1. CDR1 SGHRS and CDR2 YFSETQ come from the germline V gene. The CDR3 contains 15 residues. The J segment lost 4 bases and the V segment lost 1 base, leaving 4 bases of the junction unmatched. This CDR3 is CASSLMGQGPDTQYF. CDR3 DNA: TGCGCCAGCAGCTTGATGGGACAGGGACCAGATACGCAGTATTTT.

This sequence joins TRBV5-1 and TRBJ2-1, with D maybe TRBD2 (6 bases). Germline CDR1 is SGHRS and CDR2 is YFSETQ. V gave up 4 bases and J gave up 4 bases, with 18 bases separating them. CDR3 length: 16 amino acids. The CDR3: CASSPVGGGVYNEQFF. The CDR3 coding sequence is TGCGCCAGCAGCCCGGTTGGCGGCGGGGTATACAATGAGCAGTTCTTC. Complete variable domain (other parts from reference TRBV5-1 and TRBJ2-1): KAGVTQTPRYLIKTRGQQVTLSCSPISGHRSVSWYQQTPGQGLQFLFEYFSETQRNKGNFPGRFSGRQFSNSRSEMNVSTLELGDSALYLCASSPVGGGVYNEQFFGPGTRLTVL.

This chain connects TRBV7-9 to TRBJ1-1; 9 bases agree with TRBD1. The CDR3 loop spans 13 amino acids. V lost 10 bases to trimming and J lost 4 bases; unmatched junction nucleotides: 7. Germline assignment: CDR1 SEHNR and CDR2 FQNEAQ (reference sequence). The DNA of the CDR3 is TGTGCCACTCAGGACAGGGGAGCCACTGAAGCTTTCTTT. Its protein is CATQDRGATEAFF.